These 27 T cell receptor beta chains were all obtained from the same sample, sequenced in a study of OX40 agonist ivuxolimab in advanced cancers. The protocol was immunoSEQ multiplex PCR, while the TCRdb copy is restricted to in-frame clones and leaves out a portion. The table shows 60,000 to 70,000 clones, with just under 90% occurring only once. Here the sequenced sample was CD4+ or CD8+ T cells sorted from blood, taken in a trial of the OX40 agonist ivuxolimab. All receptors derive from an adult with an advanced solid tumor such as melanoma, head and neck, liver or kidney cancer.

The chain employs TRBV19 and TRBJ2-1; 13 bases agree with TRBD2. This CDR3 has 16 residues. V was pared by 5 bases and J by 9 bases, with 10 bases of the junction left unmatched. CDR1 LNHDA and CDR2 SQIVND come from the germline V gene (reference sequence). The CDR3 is CASSGPRLAGGSEQFF. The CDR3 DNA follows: TGTGCCAGTAGTGGCCCCCGACTAGCGGGGGGTAGTGAGCAGTTCTTC.

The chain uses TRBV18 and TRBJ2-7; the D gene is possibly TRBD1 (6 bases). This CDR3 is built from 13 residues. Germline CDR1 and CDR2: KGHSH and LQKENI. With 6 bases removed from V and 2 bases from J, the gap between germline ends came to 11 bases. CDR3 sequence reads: CASSRTAAYEQYF. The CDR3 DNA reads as TGTGCCAGCTCGAGGACAGCCGCCTACGAGCAGTACTTC.

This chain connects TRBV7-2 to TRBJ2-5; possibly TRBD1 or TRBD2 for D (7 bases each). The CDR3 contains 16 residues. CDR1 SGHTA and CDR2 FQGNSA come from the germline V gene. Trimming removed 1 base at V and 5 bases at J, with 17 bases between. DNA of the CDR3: TGTGCCAGCAGCTTAGGCTGGACAGGCGGGGGCGAGACCCAGTACTTC. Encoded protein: CASSLGWTGGGETQYF.

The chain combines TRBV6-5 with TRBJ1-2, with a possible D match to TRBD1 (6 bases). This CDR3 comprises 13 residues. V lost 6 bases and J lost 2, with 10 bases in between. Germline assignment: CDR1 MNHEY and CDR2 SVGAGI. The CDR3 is CASRSGVNYGYTF. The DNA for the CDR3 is TGTGCCAGCAGATCAGGGGTAAACTATGGCTACACCTTC.

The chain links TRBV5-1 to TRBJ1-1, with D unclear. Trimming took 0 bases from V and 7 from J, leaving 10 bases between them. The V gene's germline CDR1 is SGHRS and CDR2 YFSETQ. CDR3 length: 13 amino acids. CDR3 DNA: TGCGCCAGCAGCTTGGACTTACTTCTTGAAGCTTTCTTT. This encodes CASSLDLLLEAFF. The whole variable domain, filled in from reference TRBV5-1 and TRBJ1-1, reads KAGVTQTPRYLIKTRGQQVTLSCSPISGHRSVSWYQQTPGQGLQFLFEYFSETQRNKGNFPGRFSGRQFSNSRSEMNVSTLELGDSALYLCASSLDLLLEAFFGQGTRLTVV.

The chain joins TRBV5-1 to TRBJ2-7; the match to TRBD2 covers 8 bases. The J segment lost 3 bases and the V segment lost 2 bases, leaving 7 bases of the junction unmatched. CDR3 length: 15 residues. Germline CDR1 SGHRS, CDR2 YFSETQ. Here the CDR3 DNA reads TGCGCCAGCAGCTTTACTAGCGGAGGGGTCTACGAGCAGTACTTC. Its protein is CASSFTSGGVYEQYF.

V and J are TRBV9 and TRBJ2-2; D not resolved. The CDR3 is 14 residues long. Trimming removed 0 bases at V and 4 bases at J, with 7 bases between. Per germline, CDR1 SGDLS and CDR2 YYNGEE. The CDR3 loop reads CASSVGVSTGELFF. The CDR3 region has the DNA TGTGCCAGCAGCGTAGGGGTCTCCACCGGGGAGCTGTTTTTT.

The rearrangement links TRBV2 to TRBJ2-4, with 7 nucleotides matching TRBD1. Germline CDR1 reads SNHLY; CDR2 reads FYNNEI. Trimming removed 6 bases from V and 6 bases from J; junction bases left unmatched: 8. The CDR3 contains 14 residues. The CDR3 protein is CASRGGVGVNIQYF. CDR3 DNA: TGTGCCAGCAGAGGGGGCGTAGGGGTAAACATTCAGTACTTC.

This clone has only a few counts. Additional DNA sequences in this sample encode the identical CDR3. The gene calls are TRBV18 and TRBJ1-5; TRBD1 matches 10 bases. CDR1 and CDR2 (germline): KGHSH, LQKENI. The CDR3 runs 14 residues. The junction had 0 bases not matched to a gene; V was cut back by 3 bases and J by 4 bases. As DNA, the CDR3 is TGTGCCAGCTCACCGGACAGGGGGAATCAGCCCCAGCATTTT. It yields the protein CASSPDRGNQPQHF.

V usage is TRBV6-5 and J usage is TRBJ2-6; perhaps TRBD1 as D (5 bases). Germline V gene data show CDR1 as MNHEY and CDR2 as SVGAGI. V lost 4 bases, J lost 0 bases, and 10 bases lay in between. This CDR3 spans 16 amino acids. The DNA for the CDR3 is TGTGCCAGCAGTTTAACAGGCAACTCTGGGGCCAACGTCCTGACTTTC. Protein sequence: CASSLTGNSGANVLTF.

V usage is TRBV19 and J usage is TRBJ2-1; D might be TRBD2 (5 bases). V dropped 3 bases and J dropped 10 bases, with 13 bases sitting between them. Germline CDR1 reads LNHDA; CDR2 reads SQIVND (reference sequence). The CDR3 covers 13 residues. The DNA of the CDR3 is TGTGCCAGTAGTATCCCCGGACTCCTAGAGCAGTTCTTC. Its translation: CASSIPGLLEQFF. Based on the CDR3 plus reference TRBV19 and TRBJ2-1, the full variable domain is DGGITQSPKYLFRKEGQNVTLSCEQNLNHDAMYWYRQDPGQGLRLIYYSQIVNDFQKGDIAEGYSVSREKKESFPLTVTSAQKNPTAFYLCASSIPGLLEQFFGPGTRLTVL.

Here the CDR3 reads CASRALGGGRTEAFF. The CDR3 DNA sequence: TGTGCCAGCAGGGCGCTAGGGGGCGGGAGGACTGAAGCTTTCTTT. This chain joins TRBV5-4 and TRBJ1-1, with TRBD1 matching over 7 bases. Germline values: CDR1 SGHNT, CDR2 YYREEE (reference sequence). With 5 bases clipped from V and 5 bases from J, the junction kept 12 bases outside the gene matches. This CDR3 spans 15 amino acids.

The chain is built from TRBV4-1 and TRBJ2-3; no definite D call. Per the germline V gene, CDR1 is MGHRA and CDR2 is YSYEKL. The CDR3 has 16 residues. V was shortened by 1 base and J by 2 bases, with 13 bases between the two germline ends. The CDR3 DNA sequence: TGCGCCAGCAGCCAAGGTCGACTCTCCCTCACAGATACGCAGTATTTT. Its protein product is CASSQGRLSLTDTQYF.

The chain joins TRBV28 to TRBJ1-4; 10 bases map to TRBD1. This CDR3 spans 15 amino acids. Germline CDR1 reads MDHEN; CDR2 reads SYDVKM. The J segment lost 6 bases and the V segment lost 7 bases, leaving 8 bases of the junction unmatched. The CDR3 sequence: CASTPGQGSHEKLFF. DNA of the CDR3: TGTGCCAGCACCCCGGGACAGGGGAGCCATGAAAAACTGTTTTTT.

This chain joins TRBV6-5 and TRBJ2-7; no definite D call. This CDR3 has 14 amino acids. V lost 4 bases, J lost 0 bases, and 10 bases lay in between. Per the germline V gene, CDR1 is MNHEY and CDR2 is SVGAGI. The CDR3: CASSSRHPSYEQYF. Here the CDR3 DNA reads TGTGCCAGCAGTTCGAGACATCCCTCCTACGAGCAGTACTTC.

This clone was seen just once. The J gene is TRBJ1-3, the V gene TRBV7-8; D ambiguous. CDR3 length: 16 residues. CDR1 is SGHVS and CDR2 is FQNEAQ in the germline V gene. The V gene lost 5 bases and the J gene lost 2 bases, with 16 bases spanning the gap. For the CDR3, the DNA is TGTGCCAGCAGCGCCCAACATGAAGTTCCTGGAAACACCATATATTTT. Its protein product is CASSAQHEVPGNTIYF.

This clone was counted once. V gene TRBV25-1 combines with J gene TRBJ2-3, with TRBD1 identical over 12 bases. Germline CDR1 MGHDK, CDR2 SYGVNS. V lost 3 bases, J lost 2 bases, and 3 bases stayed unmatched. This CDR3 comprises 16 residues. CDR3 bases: TGTGCCAGCAGTGAGGGACAGGGGGCCCTCACAGATACGCAGTATTTT. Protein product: CASSEGQGALTDTQYF.

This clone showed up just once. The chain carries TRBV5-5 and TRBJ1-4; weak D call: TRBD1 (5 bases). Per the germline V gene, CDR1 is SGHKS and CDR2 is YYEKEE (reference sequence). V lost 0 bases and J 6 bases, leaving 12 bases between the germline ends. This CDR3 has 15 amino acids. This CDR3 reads CASSLAAGLDEKLFF. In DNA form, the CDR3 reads TGTGCCAGCAGCTTGGCGGCAGGGCTGGATGAAAAACTGTTTTTT.

The CDR3 DNA is TGTGCCAGCAGTGACCAGGGAAGGGAGACCCAGTACTTC. As protein: CASSDQGRETQYF. The chain combines TRBV2 with TRBJ2-5, with D possibly TRBD1 on 5 matching bases. V shed 3 bases and J shed 5 bases, with 10 bases lying between them. CDR1 is SNHLY, CDR2 FYNNEI, per germline. CDR3 length equals 13 residues.

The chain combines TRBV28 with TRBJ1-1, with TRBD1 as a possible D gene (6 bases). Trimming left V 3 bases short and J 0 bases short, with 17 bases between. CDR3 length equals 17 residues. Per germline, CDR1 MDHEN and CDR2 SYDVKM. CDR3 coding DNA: TGTGCCAGCAGTTTCAGACGCGGGGACATTCTGAACACTGAAGCTTTCTTT. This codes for CASSFRRGDILNTEAFF. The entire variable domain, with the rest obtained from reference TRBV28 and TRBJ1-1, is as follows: DVKVTQSSRYLVKRTGEKVFLECVQDMDHENMFWYRQDPGLGLRLIYFSYDVKMKEKGDIPEGYSVSREKKERFSLILESASTNQTSMYLCASSFRRGDILNTEAFFGQGTRLTVV.

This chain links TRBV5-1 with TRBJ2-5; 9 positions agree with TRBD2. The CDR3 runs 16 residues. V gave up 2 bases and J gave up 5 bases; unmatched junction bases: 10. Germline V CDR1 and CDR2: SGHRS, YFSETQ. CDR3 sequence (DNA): TGCGCCAGCAGCTTTTCCGGCGGGGGGGCCGGTGAGACCCAGTACTTC. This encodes CASSFSGGGAGETQYF. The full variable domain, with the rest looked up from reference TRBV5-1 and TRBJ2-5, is KAGVTQTPRYLIKTRGQQVTLSCSPISGHRSVSWYQQTPGQGLQFLFEYFSETQRNKGNFPGRFSGRQFSNSRSEMNVSTLELGDSALYLCASSFSGGGAGETQYFGPGTRLLVL.

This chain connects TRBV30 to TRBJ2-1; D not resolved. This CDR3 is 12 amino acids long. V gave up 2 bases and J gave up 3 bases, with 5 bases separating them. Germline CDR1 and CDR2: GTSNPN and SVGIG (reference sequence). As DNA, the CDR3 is TGTGCCTGGAGTCAAGGCTACAATGAGCAGTTCTTC. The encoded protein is CAWSQGYNEQFF.

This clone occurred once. CDR3: CASSSVTRDTQYF. Here the CDR3 DNA reads TGTGCCAGCAGTTCCGTGACTCGAGATACGCAGTATTTT. The chain joins TRBV26 to TRBJ2-3; no check of the table's D call, TRBD2, against the DNA was made. TRBV26 is a recognized pseudogene. The CDR3 has 13 amino acids.

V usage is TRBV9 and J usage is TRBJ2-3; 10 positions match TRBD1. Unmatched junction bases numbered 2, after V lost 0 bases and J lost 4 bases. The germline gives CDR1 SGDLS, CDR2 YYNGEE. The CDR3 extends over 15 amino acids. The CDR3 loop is CASSVVGQGADTQYF. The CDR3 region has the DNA TGTGCCAGCAGCGTAGTCGGACAGGGGGCAGATACGCAGTATTTT.

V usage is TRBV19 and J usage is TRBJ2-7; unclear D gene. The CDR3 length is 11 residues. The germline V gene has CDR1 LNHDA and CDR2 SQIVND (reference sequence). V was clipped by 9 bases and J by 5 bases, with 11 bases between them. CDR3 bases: TGTGCCAGCGGGCCATACCACGAGCAGTACTTC. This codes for CASGPYHEQYF.

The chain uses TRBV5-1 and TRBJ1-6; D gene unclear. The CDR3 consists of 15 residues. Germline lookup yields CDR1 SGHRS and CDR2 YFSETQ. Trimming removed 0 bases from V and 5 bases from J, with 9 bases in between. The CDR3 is CASSLARRDNSPLHF. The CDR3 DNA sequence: TGCGCCAGCAGCTTGGCCCGACGGGATAATTCACCCCTCCACTTT.

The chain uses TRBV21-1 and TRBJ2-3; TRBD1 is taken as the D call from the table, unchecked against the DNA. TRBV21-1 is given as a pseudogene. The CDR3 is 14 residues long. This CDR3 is CASSRDRTTDTQYF. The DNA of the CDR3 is TGTGCCAGCAGCCGGGACAGGACGACAGATACGCAGTATTTT.